The next 21 T cell receptor beta chains were all read from a single sample in a study of blood T cell repertoires in COVID-19. Clones were read by immunoSEQ multiplex PCR, and TCRdb kept only the in-frame ones, dropping some. Counted here are 200,000 to 250,000 clones, roughly 88% occurring once; the ten biggest clones make up 3% to 4.5%. Sequencing was carried out using PBMCs or T cells enriched from blood (not recorded which). The receptors derive from a woman aged 35 to 49 with acute COVID-19.

The rearrangement joins TRBV2 to TRBJ2-2, with 14 bases fitting TRBD2. The germline gives CDR1 SNHLY, CDR2 FYNNEI. With V trimmed by 6 bases and J by 4 bases, 10 bases remained unmatched. The length of the CDR3 is 18 residues. CDR3 in amino acids: CASSLTSGGALGTGELFF. The CDR3 nucleotides read TGTGCCAGCAGCCTGACTAGCGGGGGGGCCTTAGGCACCGGGGAGCTGTTTTTT. Full variable domain (missing parts from reference TRBV2 and TRBJ2-2): EPEVTQTPSHQVTQMGQEVILRCVPISNHLYFYWYRQILGQKVEFLVSFYNNEISEKSEIFDDQFSVERPDGSNFTLKIRSTKLEDSAMYFCASSLTSGGALGTGELFFGEGSRLTVL.

The chain recombines TRBV7-2 with TRBJ2-5; the match to TRBD1 covers 7 bases. CDR3 length equals 15 residues. V was clipped by 3 bases and J by 5 bases; unmatched bases: 9. The germline V gene has CDR1 SGHTA and CDR2 FQGNSA. The CDR3 DNA follows: TGTGCCAGCAGCTTTGGGAAAGGGGGCTACGAGACCCAGTACTTC. This gives the protein CASSFGKGGYETQYF.

This sequence joins TRBV11-2 and TRBJ2-1, with TRBD2 matching 7 bases. This CDR3 region has 17 residues. Per the germline V gene, CDR1 is SGHAT and CDR2 is FQNNGV. The V and J ends lost 2 bases and 7 bases, in that order; junction bases with no gene match: 14. This CDR3 is CASSLWGGRRSRNEQFF. CDR3 DNA: TGTGCCAGCAGCTTATGGGGGGGTCGGCGGTCGAGGAATGAGCAGTTCTTC.

CDR3: CASSLADGYTF. In nucleotides, the CDR3 is TGTGCCAGCAGCTTGGCGGATGGCTACACCTTC. The rearrangement links TRBV5-6 to TRBJ1-2; unclear D gene. CDR1 and CDR2 (germline): SGHDT, YYEEEE. The V and J ends lost 0 bases and 6 bases respectively, with 3 bases between them. The CDR3 runs to 11 residues.

The V and J genes are TRBV7-2 and TRBJ2-2; the D is unclear. V dropped 4 bases and J dropped 0 bases, with 6 bases sitting between them. CDR1 and CDR2 (germline): SGHTA, FQGNSA. The CDR3 runs to 14 residues. CDR3 amino acids: CASSYTSNTGELFF. The CDR3 region has the DNA TGTGCCAGCAGCTATACATCGAACACCGGGGAGCTGTTTTTT.

The sample holds a few counts of this clone. The genes are TRBV12-3 or TRBV12-4 and TRBJ1-2; D perhaps matches TRBD1 (6 bases). The V end lost 7 bases, the J end lost 7 bases, and 16 bases lay between the germline ends. The CDR3 spans 13 residues. The CDR3 loop reads CASNIRGGGGYTF. CDR3 DNA sequence: TGTGCCAGCAACATCAGGGGCGGAGGTGGCTACACCTTC.

This rearrangement joins TRBV7-2 to TRBJ2-1; TRBD1 is a possible D gene (6 bases). This CDR3 comprises 15 residues. Germline CDR1 is SGHTA and CDR2 is FQGNSA. Trimming pared 5 bases from V and 6 bases from J, leaving 17 bases between. The CDR3 DNA follows: TGTGCCAGCAGCACTCGGGACCTAGGGGGCAATGAGCAGTTCTTC. Translated, it gives CASSTRDLGGNEQFF.

In its sample, this clone was seen once. This chain links TRBV5-5 with TRBJ2-3; D is undetermined. Trimming cost V 1 base and J 2 bases, with 8 bases left between them. There are 14 residues in the CDR3. Germline-derived CDR1 and CDR2 are SGHKS and YYEKEE (reference sequence). For the CDR3, the DNA is TGTGCCAGCAGCTTGTCCCCCTACACAGATACGCAGTATTTT. Its protein product is CASSLSPYTDTQYF.

This chain connects TRBV7-2 to TRBJ2-7; tentative D call: TRBD1 (5 bases). The CDR3 totals 15 residues. The germline gives CDR1 SGHTA, CDR2 FQGNSA. The V gene lost 3 bases and the J gene lost 2 bases, with 14 bases spanning the gap. CDR3 bases: TGTGCCAGCAGCTTCCGCAGGGAACTAACCTACGAGCAGTACTTC. Protein: CASSFRRELTYEQYF.

The V call is TRBV4-3, the J call TRBJ1-2; tentative D call: TRBD1 (5 bases). Per germline, CDR1 LGHNA and CDR2 YSLEER. The ends were cut back, 0 bases at V and 3 bases at J, with 11 bases in the middle. CDR3 length equals 15 residues. The CDR3 DNA reads as TGCGCCAGCAGCCAAGATCTCTGGGGGGACTATGGCTACACCTTC. Translating it yields CASSQDLWGDYGYTF.

J is TRBJ1-2 and V is TRBV6-1, with D uncertain. This CDR3 has 15 amino acids. Germline CDR1 is MNHNS and CDR2 is SASEGT. With 1 base removed from V and 2 bases from J, the gap between germline ends came to 11 bases. This chain's CDR3 is CASSEVGGLNYGYTF. The CDR3 DNA sequence: TGTGCCAGCAGTGAAGTGGGAGGGCTGAACTATGGCTACACCTTC.

The rearrangement uses TRBV11-3 and TRBJ2-1; 8 bases match TRBD2. The germline gives CDR1 SGHNT, CDR2 YENEEA. V shed 0 bases and J 7 bases; nucleotides not matched to a gene: 5. The CDR3 covers 15 residues. This CDR3 reads CASSLDGGALNEQFF. CDR3 DNA sequence: TGTGCCAGCAGCTTAGACGGGGGGGCCTTAAATGAGCAGTTCTTC. Full variable domain (missing parts from reference TRBV11-3 and TRBJ2-1): EAGVVQSPRYKIIEKKQPVAFWCNPISGHNTLYWYLQNLGQGPELLIRYENEEAVDDSQLPKDRFSAERLKGVDSTLKIQPAELGDSAVYLCASSLDGGALNEQFFGPGTRLTVL.

The chain uses TRBV30 and TRBJ1-5; 9 bases line up with TRBD1. Germline assignment: CDR1 GTSNPN and CDR2 SVGIG (reference sequence). CDR3 length: 14 residues. The junction had 4 bases not matched to a gene; V was cut back by 5 bases and J by 2 bases. DNA for the CDR3: TGTGCCTGGGGGACAGGGCAGGGCAATCAGCCCCAGCATTTT. It is translated as CAWGTGQGNQPQHF.

The sample holds one count of this clone. The chain links TRBV3-1 (or the pseudogene TRBV3-2) to TRBJ2-4, with a weak D call TRBD2 (6 bases). The CDR3 has 16 amino acids. Germline V CDR1 and CDR2: LGHDT, YNNKEL (reference sequence). Between the trimmed V and J ends, which lost 1 base and 0 bases, there was a span of 10 bases. Here the CDR3 DNA reads TGTGCCAGCAGCCAAGCTCCGGGGGTAGCCAAAAACATTCAGTACTTC. As protein: CASSQAPGVAKNIQYF.

The gene calls are TRBV7-8 and TRBJ1-2, with 8 bases aligning to TRBD1. Trimming at V came to 7 bases and at J to 4 bases, leaving 14 bases not matched to a gene. The CDR3 extends over 16 amino acids. Germline CDR1 and CDR2: SGHVS and FQNEAQ. CDR3 loop: CASIPSRTGLAYGYTF. The CDR3 nucleotides read TGTGCCAGCATTCCCTCCAGGACAGGGCTTGCCTATGGCTACACCTTC.

Only a few counts were recorded for this clone. The V gene is TRBV4-1, the J gene TRBJ1-5; a possible D gene is TRBD1 (6 bases). This CDR3 is built from 15 residues. The ends were cut back, 0 bases at V and 6 bases at J, with 12 bases in the middle. In germline, CDR1 is MGHRA, CDR2 YSYEKL. CDR3 sequence: CASSQERGRGQPQHF. CDR3 in DNA: TGCGCCAGCAGCCAAGAGAGGGGGAGAGGTCAGCCCCAGCATTTT.

The chain uses TRBV27 and TRBJ2-1; D unclear. CDR1 and CDR2 from the germline V gene are MNHEY and SMNVEV (reference sequence). The CDR3 runs to 15 residues. V was trimmed by 1 base and J by 0 bases, leaving 7 bases between them. This CDR3 reads CASSLLVSSYNEQFF. CDR3 nucleotides: TGTGCCAGCAGTTTATTAGTGAGCTCCTACAATGAGCAGTTCTTC.

The V call is TRBV10-3, the J call TRBJ1-1, with 9 bases fitting TRBD1. J was trimmed by 5 bases and V by 2 bases; bases with no gene match: 3. The germline gives CDR1 ENHRY, CDR2 SYGVKD. CDR3 length: 14 amino acids. The CDR3 here is CAISERGQGTEAFF. CDR3 nucleotide sequence: TGTGCCATCAGTGAGAGGGGACAGGGTACTGAAGCTTTCTTT.

The V and J genes are TRBV5-1 and TRBJ1-5; possibly TRBD1 for D (5 bases). The germline V gene has CDR1 SGHRS and CDR2 YFSETQ. V shed 0 bases and J shed 5 bases, with 9 bases lying between them. CDR3 length equals 14 residues. The CDR3: CASSLGGSYQPQHF. In nucleotides, the CDR3 is TGCGCCAGCAGCTTGGGGGGCTCATATCAGCCCCAGCATTTT.

This chain connects TRBV6-5 to TRBJ1-2; the D gene is possibly TRBD1 (5 bases). Between the trimmed V and J ends, which lost 6 bases and 4 bases, there was a span of 12 bases. The CDR3 totals 13 residues. Germline loops: CDR1 MNHEY, CDR2 SVGAGI. The CDR3 spells CASRGRAGYGYTF. CDR3 nucleotide sequence: TGTGCCAGCAGGGGCAGGGCCGGCTATGGCTACACCTTC.

This chain links TRBV12-5 with TRBJ2-3; D is ambiguous. The germline V gene encodes CDR1 LGHNT and CDR2 FRNRAP. The CDR3 is 18 residues long. V was pared by 3 bases and J by 0 bases, with 19 bases between. CDR3 region: CASGFALTSAASTDTQYF. CDR3 sequence (DNA): TGTGCTAGTGGTTTTGCCCTCACGAGCGCTGCTAGCACAGATACGCAGTATTTT.